Listed here is a single TCR beta chain. This specimen belongs to a study of blood T cell repertoires in COVID-19. Study at large: Some COVID-19 samples were acute and others convalescent; all came from the United States, Italy and Spain. The cDNA or gDNA used as material had been derived from T cells, B-cell-depleted T cells, or PBMCs.

Trimming stripped 4 bases from V and 3 bases from J, with 13 bases between. This CDR3 contains 15 residues. CDR1 LNHDA and CDR2 SQIVND come from the germline V gene (reference sequence). Study processing details: Reference gene primer amplification gave nucleated cell count estimates. Measured with immunoSEQ multiplex PCR; TCRdb has only the in-frame clones, and not every one. D and trimming come from the DNA, and the V and J calls and clone size come from that table. The table has 250,000 or so clones, about four fifths seen once; the top ten hold about 10%. Sequenced input: peripheral blood. The receptor was derived from a man older than 75 with acute or convalescent COVID-19. The gene calls are TRBV19 and TRBJ1-5; D is possibly TRBD1 (5 bases). The CDR3 nucleotides are TGTGCCAGTAGTACGGGACTCCAGATCAATCAGCCCCAGCATTTT. This codes for CASSTGLQINQPQHF.